This TCR beta chain was found in a study of blood T cell repertoires in COVID-19 (dated by TCRdb to the early 2020s). Looking at the study overall: Samples covering the acute and convalescent phases of COVID-19 were provided by collaborators in the United States, Italy and Spain. The material from the prospective study consisted of cDNA or gDNA derived from T cells, B-cell-depleted T cells, or PBMCs. The dataset comprised deeply sampled blood TCRbeta repertoires from subjects exposed to, actively infected with, or recovered from COVID-19. The repertoires were released in a freely available public database meant as a resource for research on the immune response to SARS-CoV-2. The samples were drawn from the first 160 participants of the ongoing ImmuneRACE study and from 950 to 1,500 subjects provided by 6 global collaborators. Nearly every sample came with metadata listing a de-identified subject ID, COVID-19 status, age in years and sex. Where available, HLA class I and class II types were taken from metadata supplied by the sample provider and were not determined by assay-based typing.

Whole blood was collected in K2EDTA tubes by collaborating institutions according to the institutions' own protocols. For TCRbeta analysis, collaborator samples were shipped as frozen whole blood, as isolated PBMCs, or as DNA extracted from either sample type. The germline V end is reduced by 2 bases and the J end by 3 bases; junction bases left unmatched: 10. From the cysteine through the phenylalanine, the CDR3 covers 16 amino acids. The DNA shown is the 48-base CDR3, in frame from base 1. According to the germline V gene, CDR1 reads SGDLS and CDR2 reads YYNGEE. Overall study outcomes, separate from this receptor: The amount of clinical and demographic metadata varied by source and participant and was provided uncurated.

This clone was counted once. The antigen it recognizes is unknown. One base away there is no much larger clone; base qualities are not given. The immunoSEQ Assay, a bias-controlled multiplex PCR, was used to amplify TCRbeta CDR3 regions from genomic DNA. The study's processing was this. Nucleated cell counts per sample were estimated from amplification of reference gene primers within the assay. To quantify the absolute abundance of each unique TCRbeta CDR3 rearrangement, sequence reads were collapsed and filtered. For each sample, productive Simpson clonality was calculated as the square root of Simpson's diversity index across productive rearrangements. TCRdb stores this immuneACCESS table with in-frame sequences only. Part of the clones is absent; in the studies checked, under half of the shortfall reflects unresolved V genes, and no reason is known for the rest. The DNA gave D and trimming, while V, J and clone size come from that table. Present in this sample are hundreds of thousands of clones, around 87% of which were seen just once. Jointly, the top ten make up 3.5% to 4.5% of the sample.

The sequence came from a woman between 45 and 60 years old with active or convalescent COVID-19. Recombination joined TRBV9 with TRBJ2-5, with 7 junctional bases fitting TRBD1. The sample consisted of peripheral blood. The CDR3 protein: CASSVNRGSSKETQYF. The DNA is as follows: TGTGCCAGCAGCGTTAACAGGGGAAGTAGTAAAGAGACCCAGTACTTC.